This T cell receptor (beta chain) derives from a study of T cell changes during pregnancy in multiple sclerosis. The trim removed 4 bases at V and 8 bases at J, leaving 6 bases unmatched. This CDR3 contains 14 residues. Germline loops: CDR1 SGDLS, CDR2 YYNGEE. Clones were read by immunoSEQ multiplex PCR, and TCRdb kept only the in-frame ones, dropping some. The sample yields 50,000 to 75,000 clones, more than 85% seen once. The sample consisted of CD8+ T cells from peripheral blood mononuclear cells, taken in the third trimester of pregnancy. The chain uses TRBV9 and TRBJ2-1; 10 positions match TRBD2. The sequence came from a female donor with multiple sclerosis, enrolled in a pregnancy study. The CDR3 is CASSPPGTSDEQFF. The CDR3 region has the DNA TGTGCCAGCAGCCCACCCGGGACTAGCGATGAGCAGTTCTTC.